What follows are 21 T cell receptor beta chains derived from one specimen sequenced in a study of response to subunit inactivated influenza vaccine (dated by TCRdb to the late 2010s). Library preparation was by RT-PCR. Sequencer: Illumina HiSeq 2500. The raw public reads went through TCRdb reprocessing: fastp at Q25, MiXCR clone calling, in-frame beta chains kept. Entries that share a CDR3 protein sequence are merged under the most common genes and DNA. The sample includes fewer than 700,000 distinct CDR3 sequences, with roughly 13% observed a single time. Around 12% of the sample belongs to the ten largest clones. The sample's time point label, decoded: 45 days after influenza vaccine administration. The sequenced sample was PBMCs from blood, obtained 40 to 50 days after vaccination. These receptor sequences come from a man aged 50 to 59 who received an inactivated influenza vaccine. Donor details come from another sample of the same person, matched by shared clones.

This clonotype has only a few counts. The chain has TRBV20-1 and TRBJ2-1; no firm D call. Looked up from germline, CDR1 is DFQATT and CDR2 is SNEGSKA (reference sequence). Between the trimmed V and J ends, which lost 4 bases and 6 bases, there was a span of 4 bases. The CDR3 consists of 10 residues. CDR3 nucleotide sequence: TGCAGTGCTATCCGCAATGAGCAGTTCTTC. This encodes CSAIRNEQFF.

Turning to this clonotype: A junction boundary mismatches the germline segment, possibly from a read error. The chain carries TRBV20-1 and TRBJ2-1; possibly TRBD2 for D (5 bases). Looked up from germline, CDR1 is DFQATT and CDR2 is SNEGSKA (reference sequence). This CDR3 is 11 amino acids long. This CDR3 is CSGSSYNEQFF. CDR3 bases: TGTTCGGGGAGCTCCTACAATGAGCAGTTCTTC.

This clonotype has ten or more counts. The chain carries TRBV12-3 or TRBV12-4 and TRBJ2-3; D remains ambiguous. Trimming cost V 6 bases and J 5 bases, with 9 bases left between them. The length of the CDR3 is 12 residues. The CDR3 nucleotides read TGTGCCAGCAGCTTAAATAGAGATACGCAGTATTTT. Amino acids: CASSLNRDTQYF.

The chain employs TRBV15 and TRBJ1-3, with TRBD1 identical over 10 bases. The V gene end was trimmed by 3 bases and the J gene end by 2 bases; junction bases not matched to a gene: 13. The CDR3 spans 19 residues. Germline lookup yields CDR1 LNHNV and CDR2 YYDKDF (reference sequence). This CDR3 reads CATSSSGTGEIVPGNTIYF. The CDR3 nucleotides read TGTGCCACCAGCAGTTCCGGGACAGGGGAAATTGTTCCTGGAAACACCATATATTTT.

To note about this clonotype: The junction shows a germline mismatch at one end, possibly a read error. The CDR3 reads CASSEDRGQDTQYF. The CDR3 DNA follows: TGCGCCAGCAGTGAGGACAGGGGCCAAGACACCCAGTACTTC. The chain couples TRBV10-1 to TRBJ2-5; 8 nucleotides agree with TRBD1. The CDR3 consists of 14 residues. Germline V gene lookup returns CDR1 WNHNN and CDR2 SYGVQD (reference sequence).

This clonotype was counted ten times or more. The gene calls are TRBV4-2 and TRBJ2-7; 10 positions agree with TRBD1. CDR3 length: 15 residues. Unmatched junction bases numbered 5, after V lost 3 bases and J lost 3 bases. CDR1 is LGHNA, CDR2 YNFKEQ, per germline. The CDR3, as DNA: TGTGCCAGCAGCCAGGACAGGGGGGCTCACTACGAGCAGTACTTC. Its protein is CASSQDRGAHYEQYF.

This clonotype was observed a few times. This chain uses TRBV27 with TRBJ2-1; 8 positions match TRBD2. The CDR3 extends over 22 amino acids. Per germline, CDR1 MNHEY and CDR2 SMNVEV (reference sequence). With V trimmed by 5 bases and J by 9 bases, 33 bases remained unmatched. CDR3 bases: TGTGCCAGCAGTCTTAGGTCGGGAGGGTTGCCCCGAGGAGGGAGGCCGAGGTCTGAGCAGTTCTTC. Its translation is CASSLRSGGLPRGGRPRSEQFF.

This chain uses TRBV20-1 with TRBJ2-6; 10 bases map to TRBD2. The CDR3 extends over 20 amino acids. The germline V gene has CDR1 DFQATT and CDR2 SNEGSKA (reference sequence). Trimming took 1 base from V and 0 from J; bases not matched to a gene: 12. The CDR3 sequence is CSARVEAGGPGFSGANVLTF. In DNA form, the CDR3 reads TGCAGTGCTAGAGTTGAAGCGGGAGGGCCAGGGTTCTCTGGGGCCAACGTCCTGACTTTC.

This clonotype was seen at least ten times. This chain uses TRBV20-1 with TRBJ1-1, with D possibly being TRBD1 (6 bases). V lost 1 base and J 4 bases, leaving 13 bases between the germline ends. This CDR3 has 14 amino acids. Germline lookup yields CDR1 DFQATT and CDR2 SNEGSKA (reference sequence). CDR3 nucleotide sequence: TGCAGTGCTAGAGTGAGAGGGGGAAGCACTGAAGCTTTCTTT. It yields the protein CSARVRGGSTEAFF.

The genes are TRBV7-2 and TRBJ2-1; D possibly matches TRBD1 or TRBD2 (6 bases each). Deletions cut 5 bases from V and 3 bases from J, with 11 bases between. The germline gives CDR1 SGHTA, CDR2 FQGNSA. The length of the CDR3 is 14 residues. For the CDR3, the DNA is TGTGCCAGCAGCGAGGGGGGAGTCTACAATGAGCAGTTCTTC. Translating it yields CASSEGGVYNEQFF.

This clonotype has only a few counts. This chain links TRBV10-3 with TRBJ2-2, with D possibly matching TRBD1 (6 bases). CDR1 is ENHRY and CDR2 is SYGVKD in the germline V gene. Trimming cost V 6 bases and J 5 bases, with 13 bases left between them. The CDR3 totals 14 residues. In nucleotides, the CDR3 is TGTGCCATCAGCCGGGACAAGCCGACCGGGGAGCTGTTTTTT. This codes for CAISRDKPTGELFF.

This clonotype was detected ten times or more. The J gene is TRBJ1-5, the V gene TRBV12-3 or TRBV12-4; D is uncertain. Trimming removed 4 bases from V and 10 bases from J, with 11 bases in between. The CDR3 covers 12 residues. The CDR3 nucleotides are TGTGCCAGCAGTTCCAGTTTAACTCCCCAGCATTTT. Translated, it gives CASSSSLTPQHF.

This clonotype was counted between two and nine times. J is TRBJ2-1 and V is TRBV4-3; D possibly corresponds to TRBD1 (6 bases). V lost 0 bases to trimming and J lost 7 bases, with 13 bases between them. The CDR3 has 15 amino acids. Germline V gene sequence: CDR1 LGHNA, CDR2 YSLEER. The CDR3 DNA is TGCGCCAGCAGCCAAGATAACAGGGTTGGGAATGAGCAGTTCTTC. It is translated as CASSQDNRVGNEQFF.

This clonotype was seen a few times. This chain uses TRBV4-2 with TRBJ2-7, with D uncertain. Trimming stripped 1 base from V and 4 bases from J, with 11 bases between. This CDR3 region has 14 residues. Germline V lookup: CDR1 LGHNA, CDR2 YNFKEQ. In DNA form, the CDR3 reads TGTGCCAGCAGCCAAGGGCAGGCTGAATACGAGCAGTACTTC. Translating it yields CASSQGQAEYEQYF.

This clonotype was counted at least ten times. V is TRBV20-1 and J is TRBJ2-7; possibly TRBD1 for D (7 bases). The ends were cut back, 1 base at V and 1 base at J, with 11 bases in the middle. CDR3 length equals 14 residues. Germline V CDR1 and CDR2: DFQATT, SNEGSKA (reference sequence). The CDR3 here is CSARGTGGSYEQYF. The CDR3 nucleotides are TGCAGTGCTAGAGGGACAGGAGGGTCCTACGAGCAGTACTTC.

This rearrangement joins TRBV4-1 to TRBJ2-7, with D possibly TRBD1 on 5 matching bases. Trimming pared 0 bases from V and 6 bases from J, leaving 9 bases between. The CDR3 consists of 13 residues. Germline CDR1 is MGHRA and CDR2 is YSYEKL. CDR3 loop: CASSQEWGGEQYF. CDR3 coding DNA: TGCGCCAGCAGCCAAGAGTGGGGCGGCGAGCAGTACTTC.

This clonotype was observed a handful of times. This chain joins TRBV10-3 and TRBJ2-3, with no clear D. Germline CDR1 ENHRY, CDR2 SYGVKD. This CDR3 region has 15 residues. V lost 3 bases, J lost 1 base, and 11 bases lay in between. The CDR3 is CAISDLNSRTDTQYF. The CDR3 DNA sequence: TGTGCCATCAGTGATCTGAATTCTCGCACAGATACGCAGTATTTT.

The table lists this clonotype with a few counts. The genes are TRBV6-5 and TRBJ1-6; D is undetermined. Germline CDR1 reads MNHEY; CDR2 reads SVGAGI. The CDR3 is 12 amino acids. The V end lost 2 bases, the J end lost 9 bases, and 5 bases lay between the germline ends. The CDR3 spells CASSYGGSPLHF. The CDR3 DNA sequence: TGTGCCAGCAGTTACGGTGGTTCACCCCTCCACTTT.

V gene TRBV10-3 combines with J gene TRBJ2-3; D unclear. The CDR3 totals 14 residues. The germline CDR1 and CDR2 sequences are ENHRY and SYGVKD. The V end was cut by 2 bases, the J end by 2 bases, with 8 bases between. The CDR3 region is CAISEGRITDTQYF. The DNA of the CDR3 is TGTGCCATCAGTGAGGGTCGTATCACAGATACGCAGTATTTT.

In its sample, this clonotype was seen a few times. V is TRBV6-1 and J is TRBJ1-6; D remains ambiguous. Trimming cost V 3 bases and J 13 bases, with 16 bases left between them. From germline, CDR1 is MNHNS and CDR2 SASEGT. The CDR3 spans 14 residues. CDR3 loop: CASSDVDRRSPLHF. The CDR3 DNA reads as TGTGCCAGCAGTGATGTTGACCGACGGTCGCCCCTCCACTTT.

This clonotype was counted many times. The V call is TRBV12-3 or TRBV12-4, the J call TRBJ2-2, with 8 bases identical to TRBD1. This CDR3 spans 15 amino acids. V dropped 6 bases and J dropped 6; count of bases not matched to a gene: 9. The CDR3 nucleotides read TGTGCCAGCAGCCCGGGACAGGCAAATCCCGGGGAGCTGTTTTTT. Its translation is CASSPGQANPGELFF.